This TCR beta chain emerged from a study of cytomegalovirus exposure and HLA in healthy donors. 60 Vbeta and 13 Jbeta primers were used in PCR. Measured with immunoSEQ multiplex PCR; TCRdb has only the in-frame clones, and not every one. Among 150,000 or so clones listed, 77% were seen once. Trimming stripped 2 bases from V and 12 bases from J, with 12 bases between. Germline CDR1 is SGHTA and CDR2 is FQGNSA. The CDR3 covers 12 residues. The receptor was derived from a woman aged 25 to 39 in good health and CMV-seronegative. The J gene is TRBJ2-3, the V gene TRBV7-2; no clear D gene. Sequencing input: PBMCs. The CDR3 region is CASSLSTGRQYF. In DNA form, the CDR3 reads TGTGCCAGCAGCTTATCCACGGGTAGACAGTATTTT.